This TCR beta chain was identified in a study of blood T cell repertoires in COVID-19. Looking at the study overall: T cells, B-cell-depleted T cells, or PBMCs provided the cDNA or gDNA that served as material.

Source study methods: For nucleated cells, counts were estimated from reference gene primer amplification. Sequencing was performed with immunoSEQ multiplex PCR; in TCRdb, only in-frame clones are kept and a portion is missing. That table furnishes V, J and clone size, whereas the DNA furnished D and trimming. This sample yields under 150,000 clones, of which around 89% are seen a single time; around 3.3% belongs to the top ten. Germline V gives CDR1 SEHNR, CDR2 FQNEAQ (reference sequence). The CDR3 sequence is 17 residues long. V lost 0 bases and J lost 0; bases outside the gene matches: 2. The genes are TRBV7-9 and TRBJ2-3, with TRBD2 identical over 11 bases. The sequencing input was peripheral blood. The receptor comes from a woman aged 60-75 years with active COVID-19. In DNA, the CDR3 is TGTGCCAGCAGCTTAGCCCGGACTAGCGGGAGCACAGATACGCAGTATTTT. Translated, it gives CASSLARTSGSTDTQYF.